This TCR beta chain derives from a study of blood T cell repertoires in COVID-19. Study information: Sites in the United States, Italy and Spain provided acute and convalescent COVID-19 samples. From T cells, B-cell-depleted T cells, or PBMCs came the material, which was cDNA or gDNA.

Germline loops: CDR1 MNHEY, CDR2 SVGAGI. J lost 4 bases, V lost 10 bases, and 12 bases had no gene match. The CDR3 length is 15 residues. In the study's own analysis: It was from reference gene primer amplification that nucleated cell counts were estimated. Produced via immunoSEQ multiplex PCR; TCRdb's table is partial and in-frame only. That table gives V, J and clone size, and the DNA gave D and trimming. The repertoire holds approximately 200,000 clones, with 80% to 90% as singletons. This TCR was sampled from a middle-aged man with acute or convalescent COVID-19. The rearrangement links TRBV6-5 to TRBJ1-5; 8 nucleotides align to TRBD1. Sequencing used peripheral blood. The CDR3 here is CATGNRDRNNQPQHF. The CDR3 DNA is TGTGCCACCGGAAACCGGGACAGGAATAATCAGCCCCAGCATTTT.